One and the same sample provided the 27 T cell receptor beta chains below, sequenced in a study of CXCR3-negative and CXCR3-positive naive CD8 T cells. Which antigens these TCRs recognize remains unknown. Findings and caveats of the study: Higher TRB CDR3 hydrophobicity marked CXCR3-positive naive cells relative to CXCR3-negative naive cells.

The study made its TRB cDNA libraries by 5' RACE, adding UMI labels. TCRdb reanalyzed the 5' RACE reads, giving one entry per CDR3 protein sequence and no DNA. The table for this sample gives some 120,000 distinct CDR3 sequences. The sample comprised naive CXCR3+ CD8+ T cells from blood. Subset given: CD45RO-CCR7+CD27+CD95- naive CD8+ T cells expressing CXCR3 (TNR3+). These TCRs come from a human donor in good health. Some clones in this sample may be carry-over from other donors' samples.

The V gene is TRBV20-1, the J gene TRBJ2-1. Germline CDR1 DFQATT, CDR2 SNEGSKA (reference sequence). The CDR3 covers 12 residues. The CDR3 here is CSARDRFNEQFF.

The chain uses TRBV5-4 and TRBJ2-7; TCRdb's D call of TRBD1 is untestable without DNA. This CDR3 region has 13 residues. Germline V gives CDR1 SGHNT, CDR2 YYREEE (reference sequence). CDR3 protein: CASSLRGIYEQYF.

The chain employs TRBV21-1 and TRBJ2-7; TCRdb's D call, TRBD1, is unchecked because there is no DNA. TRBV21-1 is classified as a pseudogene. The CDR3 extends over 19 amino acids. The CDR3: CASSNRVEQVKGISYEQYF.

The CDR3 loop reads CASSSAGGMADTQYF. V usage is TRBV7-3 and J usage is TRBJ2-3; TCRdb outputs TRBD1, but without DNA this stays unchecked. Germline values: CDR1 SGHTA, CDR2 FQGTGA. CDR3 size: 15 residues.

CDR3 residues: CASSLGRRNEQFF. This rearrangement joins TRBV7-2 to TRBJ2-1; TCRdb gives TRBD2 as the D gene, but with no DNA this cannot be confirmed. Germline CDR1 SGHTA, CDR2 FQGNSA. The CDR3 extends over 13 amino acids.

The gene calls are TRBV20-1 and TRBJ2-7; the D call from TCRdb, TRBD1, cannot be confirmed without DNA. The CDR3 has 14 amino acids. Germline values: CDR1 DFQATT, CDR2 SNEGSKA (reference sequence). CDR3 in amino acids: CSAWAQGMAYEQYF.

The chain has TRBV27 and TRBJ1-2; TCRdb's assignment of TRBD1 cannot be checked, as there is no DNA. This CDR3 has 14 residues. From germline, CDR1 is MNHEY and CDR2 SMNVEV (reference sequence). Here the CDR3 reads CASSLSWDTGGYTF.

J is TRBJ1-1 and V is TRBV14; the TRBD1 assignment by TCRdb is unverifiable without DNA. This CDR3 is 12 amino acids long. Germline lookup yields CDR1 SGHDN and CDR2 FVKESK. This CDR3 is CASSPGTGEAFF.

The chain links TRBV5-1 to TRBJ1-1; TCRdb proposes TRBD1, but this gene call is untestable without DNA. The CDR3 runs 13 residues. CDR1 is SGHRS and CDR2 is YFSETQ in the germline V gene. CDR3 residues: CASSLDRGTEAFF.

This chain links TRBV9 with TRBJ2-6. CDR3 length equals 14 residues. Per the germline V gene, CDR1 is SGDLS and CDR2 is YYNGEE. The CDR3 is CASSAYSGANVLTF.

V and J are TRBV7-9 and TRBJ2-7; TCRdb returns TRBD1, unconfirmable since there is no DNA. Germline CDR1 SEHNR, CDR2 FQNEAQ (reference sequence). The CDR3 covers 15 residues. The CDR3 here is CASSGSRDLYYEQYF.

The V and J genes are TRBV20-1 and TRBJ2-7; there is no DNA to check the TCRdb D call of TRBD1. The CDR3 has 13 residues. Germline CDR1 and CDR2: DFQATT and SNEGSKA (reference sequence). The CDR3 reads CSARQGEFYEQYF.

This rearrangement joins TRBV7-9 to TRBJ2-5; TCRdb reports TRBD2, a call that lacks DNA to check it against. The CDR3 is 15 residues long. Germline V gene sequence: CDR1 SEHNR, CDR2 FQNEAQ (reference sequence). CDR3 loop: CASSLYGAGEETQYF.

The V call is TRBV3-1, the J call TRBJ2-2; TCRdb names TRBD1, which stays unverified in the absence of DNA. CDR1 and CDR2 from the germline V gene are LGHDT and YNNKEL (reference sequence). CDR3 length equals 17 residues. The chain's CDR3 is CASSLTRTITNTGELFF.

This chain links TRBV4-1 with TRBJ2-2. This CDR3 is 15 amino acids long. Per the germline V gene, CDR1 is MGHRA and CDR2 is YSYEKL. CDR3 sequence: CASHDLTANTGELFF.

The rearrangement uses TRBV6-6 and TRBJ2-7. Looked up from germline, CDR1 is MNHNY and CDR2 is SVGAGI (reference sequence). The CDR3 loop spans 14 amino acids. This chain's CDR3 is CASTGRTDHYEQYF.

The chain recombines TRBV27 with TRBJ2-5. This CDR3 is 16 amino acids long. Germline-derived CDR1 and CDR2 are MNHEY and SMNVEV (reference sequence). The CDR3 is CASSLSLTSGQETQYF.

The chain carries TRBV28 and TRBJ2-5; TCRdb's D call, TRBD1, is unchecked because there is no DNA. Per germline, CDR1 MDHEN and CDR2 SYDVKM. The CDR3 sequence is 15 residues long. The chain's CDR3 is CASSTPRDPQETQYF.

The genes are TRBV28 and TRBJ2-3; TCRdb reports TRBD2, a call that lacks DNA to check it against. Looked up from germline, CDR1 is MDHEN and CDR2 is SYDVKM. The CDR3 is 15 residues long. The CDR3 sequence: CASSLGAGATDTQYF.

The V call is TRBV4-1, the J call TRBJ2-7; there is no DNA to check the TCRdb D call of TRBD1. Germline loops: CDR1 MGHRA, CDR2 YSYEKL. The CDR3 runs to 15 residues. The CDR3 here is CASSQTGTSRTEQYF.

V is TRBV29-1 and J is TRBJ1-1. CDR1 SQVTM and CDR2 ANQGSEA come from the germline V gene. This CDR3 has 12 residues. The CDR3 region is CSVEPDGFEAFF.

The chain uses TRBV3-1 and TRBJ2-2. This CDR3 has 13 amino acids. In germline, CDR1 is LGHDT, CDR2 YNNKEL (reference sequence). The CDR3: CASSPTGNGELFF. Full variable domain (rest looked up from reference TRBV3-1 and TRBJ2-2): DTAVSQTPKYLVTQMGNDKSIKCEQNLGHDTMYWYKQDSKKFLKIMFSYNNKELIINETVPNRFSPKSPDKAHLNLHINSLELGDSAVYFCASSPTGNGELFFGEGSRLTVL.

The V and J genes are TRBV10-3 and TRBJ2-5; with no DNA, the TCRdb D assignment of TRBD1 cannot be verified. CDR3 length: 13 amino acids. Germline assignment: CDR1 ENHRY and CDR2 SYGVKD. The CDR3 sequence: CAISDRGRETQYF.

V and J are TRBV11-3 and TRBJ2-1; TCRdb designates TRBD1, a call that cannot be tested without DNA. The CDR3 totals 16 residues. Germline lookup yields CDR1 SGHNT and CDR2 YENEEA. CDR3 protein: CASPRGLGPSYNEQFF.

The V gene is TRBV27, the J gene TRBJ2-1; TCRdb outputs TRBD2, but without DNA this stays unchecked. Germline V CDR1 and CDR2: MNHEY, SMNVEV (reference sequence). This CDR3 is 12 amino acids long. The CDR3 loop is CASSYAGNEQFF.

This chain connects TRBV19 to TRBJ2-1; TCRdb's D call, TRBD1, is unchecked because there is no DNA. The V gene's germline CDR1 is LNHDA and CDR2 SQIVND (reference sequence). The CDR3 consists of 16 residues. CDR3 sequence reads: CASSKGGRFSYNEQFF.

The chain combines TRBV6-8 with TRBJ2-5; no DNA is available, so the TRBD2 call from TCRdb remains unchecked. This CDR3 is 14 amino acids long. Per germline, CDR1 MNHGY and CDR2 SAAAGT. The CDR3 protein is CARMGGPIRSPQYF.